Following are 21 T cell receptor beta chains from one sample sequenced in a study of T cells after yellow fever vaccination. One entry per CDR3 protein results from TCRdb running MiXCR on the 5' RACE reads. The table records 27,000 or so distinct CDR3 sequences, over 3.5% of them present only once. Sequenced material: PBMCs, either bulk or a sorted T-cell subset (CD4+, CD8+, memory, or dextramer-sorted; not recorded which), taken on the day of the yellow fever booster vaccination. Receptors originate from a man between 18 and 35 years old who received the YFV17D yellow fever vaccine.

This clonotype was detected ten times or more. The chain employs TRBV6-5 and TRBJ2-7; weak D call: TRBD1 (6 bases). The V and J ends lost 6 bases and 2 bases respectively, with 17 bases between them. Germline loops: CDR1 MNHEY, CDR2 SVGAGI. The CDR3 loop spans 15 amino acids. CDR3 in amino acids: CASRGTLDLAYEQYF. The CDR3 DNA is TGTGCCAGCAGGGGGACACTCGATCTGGCCTACGAGCAGTACTTC.

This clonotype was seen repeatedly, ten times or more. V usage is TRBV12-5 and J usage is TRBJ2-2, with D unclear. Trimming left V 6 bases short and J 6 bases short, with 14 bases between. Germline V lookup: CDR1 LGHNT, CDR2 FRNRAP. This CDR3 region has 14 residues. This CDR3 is CASGTRPEAGELFF. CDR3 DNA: TGTGCTAGTGGGACGAGGCCTGAGGCCGGGGAGCTGTTTTTT.

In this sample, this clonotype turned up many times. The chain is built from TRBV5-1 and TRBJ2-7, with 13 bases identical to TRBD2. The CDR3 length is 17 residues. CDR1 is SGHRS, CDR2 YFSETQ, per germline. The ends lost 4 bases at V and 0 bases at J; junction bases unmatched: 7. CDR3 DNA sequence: TGCGCCAGCAGCCCCATCGGGACTAGCGGGGTCTCCTACGAGCAGTACTTC. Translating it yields CASSPIGTSGVSYEQYF.

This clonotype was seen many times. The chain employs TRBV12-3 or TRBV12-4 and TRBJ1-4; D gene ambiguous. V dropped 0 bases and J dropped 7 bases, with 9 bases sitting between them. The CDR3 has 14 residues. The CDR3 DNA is TGTGCCAGCAGTTTAGCCAGCATGGGTGAAAAACTGTTTTTT. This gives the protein CASSLASMGEKLFF.

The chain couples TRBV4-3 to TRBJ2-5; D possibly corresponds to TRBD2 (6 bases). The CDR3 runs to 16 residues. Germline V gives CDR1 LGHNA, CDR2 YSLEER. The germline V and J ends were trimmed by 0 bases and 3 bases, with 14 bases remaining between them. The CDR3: CASSQDLGGNKETQYF. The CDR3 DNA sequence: TGCGCCAGCAGCCAAGATCTCGGAGGGAACAAAGAGACCCAGTACTTC.

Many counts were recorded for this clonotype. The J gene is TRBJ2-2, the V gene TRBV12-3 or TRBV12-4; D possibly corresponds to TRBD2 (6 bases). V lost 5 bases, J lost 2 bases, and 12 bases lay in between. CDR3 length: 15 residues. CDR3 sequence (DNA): TGTGCCAGCAGTGACGGGACTTTCAACACCGGGGAGCTGTTTTTT. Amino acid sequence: CASSDGTFNTGELFF.

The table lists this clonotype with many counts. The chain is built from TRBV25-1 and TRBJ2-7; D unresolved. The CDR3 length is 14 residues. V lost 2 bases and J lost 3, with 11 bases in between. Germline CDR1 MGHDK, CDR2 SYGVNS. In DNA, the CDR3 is TGTGCCAGCAGTGAAAACCTAGGGTACTACGAGCAGTACTTC. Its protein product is CASSENLGYYEQYF.

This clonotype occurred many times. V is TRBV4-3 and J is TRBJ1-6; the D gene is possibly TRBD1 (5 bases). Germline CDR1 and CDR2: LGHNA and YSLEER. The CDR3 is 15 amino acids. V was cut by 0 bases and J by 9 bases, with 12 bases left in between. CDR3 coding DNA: TGCGCCAGCAGCCAAGAAGGGCAGGGAAGTTCACCCCTCCACTTT. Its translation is CASSQEGQGSSPLHF.

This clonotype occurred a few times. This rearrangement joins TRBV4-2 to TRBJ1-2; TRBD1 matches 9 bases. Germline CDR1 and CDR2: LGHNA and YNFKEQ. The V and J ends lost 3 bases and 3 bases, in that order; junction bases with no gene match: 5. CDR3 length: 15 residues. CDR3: CASSHGQGRDYGYTF. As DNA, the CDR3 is TGTGCCAGCAGCCACGGACAGGGGAGGGACTATGGCTACACCTTC.

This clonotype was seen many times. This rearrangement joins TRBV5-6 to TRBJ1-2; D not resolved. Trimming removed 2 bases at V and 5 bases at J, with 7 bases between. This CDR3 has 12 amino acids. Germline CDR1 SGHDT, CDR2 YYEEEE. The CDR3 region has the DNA TGTGCCAGCAGCTTAACCGTATATGGCTACACCTTC. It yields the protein CASSLTVYGYTF.

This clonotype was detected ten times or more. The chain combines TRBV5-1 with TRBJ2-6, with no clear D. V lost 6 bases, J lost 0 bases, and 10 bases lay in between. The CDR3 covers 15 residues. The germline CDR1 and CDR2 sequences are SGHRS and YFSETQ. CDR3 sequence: CASTPAYSGANVLTF. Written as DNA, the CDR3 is TGCGCCAGCACCCCGGCGTACTCTGGGGCCAACGTCCTGACTTTC.

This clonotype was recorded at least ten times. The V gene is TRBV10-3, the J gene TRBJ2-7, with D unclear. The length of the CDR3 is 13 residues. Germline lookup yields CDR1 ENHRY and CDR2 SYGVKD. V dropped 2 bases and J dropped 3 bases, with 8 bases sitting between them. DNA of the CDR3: TGTGCCATCAGTGAGGCTAGAGACTACGAGCAGTACGTC. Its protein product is CAISEARDYEQYV.

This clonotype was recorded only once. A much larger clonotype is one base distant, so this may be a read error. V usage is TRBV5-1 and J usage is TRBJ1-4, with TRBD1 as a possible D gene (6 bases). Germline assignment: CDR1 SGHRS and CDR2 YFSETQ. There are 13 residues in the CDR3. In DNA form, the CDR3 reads TGCGCCAGCAGTAACAGGGAGGGTGAAAAACTGTATTTT. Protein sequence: CASSNREGEKLYF. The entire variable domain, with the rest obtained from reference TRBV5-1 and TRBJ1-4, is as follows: KAGVTQTPRYLIKTRGQQVTLSCSPISGHRSVSWYQQTPGQGLQFLFEYFSETQRNKGNFPGRFSGRQFSNSRSEMNVSTLELGDSALYLCASSNREGEKLYFGSGTQLSVL.

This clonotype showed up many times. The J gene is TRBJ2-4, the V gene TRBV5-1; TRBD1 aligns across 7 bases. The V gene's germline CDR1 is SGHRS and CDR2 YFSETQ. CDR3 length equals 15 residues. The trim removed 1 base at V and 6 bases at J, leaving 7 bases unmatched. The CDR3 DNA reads TGCGCCAGCAGCTTGACATCGACAGGGCGAAACATTCAGTACTTC. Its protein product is CASSLTSTGRNIQYF.

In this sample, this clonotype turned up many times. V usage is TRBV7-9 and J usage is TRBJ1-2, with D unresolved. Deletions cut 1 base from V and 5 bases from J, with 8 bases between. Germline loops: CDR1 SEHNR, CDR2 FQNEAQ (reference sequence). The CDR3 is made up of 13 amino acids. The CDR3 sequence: CASSLVGPYGYTF. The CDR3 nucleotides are TGTGCCAGCAGCTTAGTTGGCCCGTATGGCTACACCTTC.

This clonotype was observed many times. The DNA for the CDR3 is TGCAGTGCTAGACCACCGGCGGGACGTCCTAGCACAGATACGCAGTATTTT. Its translation: CSARPPAGRPSTDTQYF. V is TRBV20-1 and J is TRBJ2-3, with D possibly TRBD2 on 6 matching bases. V lost 2 bases to trimming and J lost 0 bases, with 18 bases between them. Germline V CDR1 and CDR2: DFQATT, SNEGSKA (reference sequence). The CDR3 runs to 17 residues.

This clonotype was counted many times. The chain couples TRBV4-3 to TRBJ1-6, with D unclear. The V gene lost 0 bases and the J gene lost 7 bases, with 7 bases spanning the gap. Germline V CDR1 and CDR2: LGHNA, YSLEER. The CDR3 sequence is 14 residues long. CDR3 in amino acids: CASSQDFQNSPLHF. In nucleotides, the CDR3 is TGCGCCAGCAGCCAAGATTTTCAGAATTCACCCCTCCACTTT.

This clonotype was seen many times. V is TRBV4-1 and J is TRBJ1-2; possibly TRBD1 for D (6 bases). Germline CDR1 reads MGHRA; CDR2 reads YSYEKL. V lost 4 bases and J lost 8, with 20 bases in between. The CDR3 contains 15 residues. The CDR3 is CASSLPSAGAPGYTF. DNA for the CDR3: TGCGCCAGCAGCCTCCCCTCGGCAGGGGCGCCCGGCTACACCTTC.

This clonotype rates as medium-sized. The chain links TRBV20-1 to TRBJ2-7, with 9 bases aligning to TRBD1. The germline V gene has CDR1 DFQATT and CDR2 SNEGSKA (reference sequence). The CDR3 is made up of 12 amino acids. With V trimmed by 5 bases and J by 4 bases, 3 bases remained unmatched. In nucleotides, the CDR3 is TGCAGTGCTCGGGACAGGGAGTACGAGCAGTACTTC. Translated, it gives CSARDREYEQYF.

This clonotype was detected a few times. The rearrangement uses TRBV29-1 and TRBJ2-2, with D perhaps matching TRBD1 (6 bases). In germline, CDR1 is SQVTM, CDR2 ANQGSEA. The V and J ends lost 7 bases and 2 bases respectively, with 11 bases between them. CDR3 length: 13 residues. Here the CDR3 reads CSGGQPNTGELFF. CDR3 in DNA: TGCAGCGGAGGACAGCCTAACACCGGGGAGCTGTTTTTT.

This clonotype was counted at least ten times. CDR3 coding DNA: TGTGCCAGCAGCCAAGACCCCCCTGGGGTAGCCATAGTGGAGACCCAGTACTTC. This translates into CASSQDPPGVAIVETQYF. The rearrangement joins TRBV14 to TRBJ2-5; D gene unclear. The V end lost 0 bases, the J end lost 5 bases, and 22 bases lay between the germline ends. Germline V gene sequence: CDR1 SGHDN, CDR2 FVKESK. The CDR3 spans 18 residues. Supplemented by reference TRBV14 and TRBJ2-5, the full variable domain reads EAGVTQFPSHSVIEKGQTVTLRCDPISGHDNLYWYRRVMGKEIKFLLHFVKESKQDESGMPNNRFLAERTGGTYSTLKVQPAELEDSGVYFCASSQDPPGVAIVETQYFGPGTRLLVL.